This T cell receptor (beta chain) was found in a study of blood T cell repertoires in COVID-19. In the original processing: Estimated nucleated cell counts came from reference gene primer amplification. Method: immunoSEQ multiplex PCR; TCRdb's copy keeps in-frame clones and lacks some. The V and J calls and clone size come from that table; D and trimming were worked out from the DNA. The table has over 40,000 clones, roughly nine tenths seen once; the top ten hold just over 5%. V was cut by 2 bases and J by 2 bases, with 16 bases left in between. Germline V gene lookup returns CDR1 KGHSH and CDR2 LQKENI. This CDR3 comprises 17 residues.

The sample comprised peripheral blood. This clonotype was obtained from a man between 65 and 85 years old with acute or convalescent COVID-19. The chain is built from TRBV18 and TRBJ1-3; D remains ambiguous. The CDR3 reads CASSPSLALYPGNTIYF. The CDR3 bases are TGTGCCAGCTCACCAAGTCTTGCACTCTATCCTGGAAACACCATATATTTT.